This is a list of T cell receptor beta chains from one sample in a study of blood T cell repertoires in COVID-19. Produced via immunoSEQ multiplex PCR; TCRdb's table is partial and in-frame only. The table shows about 220,000 clones, with roughly 84% occurring only once. Sequenced sample: PBMCs or T cells enriched from blood (not recorded which). These TCRs come from a woman in her thirties or forties who had recovered from COVID-19. CDR3s include the opening cysteine and the closing phenylalanine or tryptophan. D genes are given only for firm matches. Size values are once, few and many counts, or a class for expanded clones, and some rows have none.

abundance	len	d_gene	v_gene	j_gene	CDR3nt	CDR3aa
once	16	TRBD2	TRBV5-1	TRBJ2-7	TGCGCCAGCAGTCCTGGAGGGACTAAACCTTCCTACGAGCAGTACTTC	CASSPGGTKPSYEQYF
.	19	TRBD1	TRBV3-1/TRBV3-2	TRBJ2-7	TGTGCCAGCAGCCAAGACGGCGGCAGGGGGCAGATAGGGGGATACGAGCAGTACTTC	CASSQDGGRGQIGGYEQYF
.	17	TRBD1	TRBV11-3	TRBJ1-2	TGTGCCAGCAGCTTAGTGGACAGGGACGAAATAAACTATGGCTACACCTTC	CASSLVDRDEINYGYTF
.	15	.	TRBV2	TRBJ2-1	TGTGCCAGCAGTGGAGAACTACAATCCTACAATGAGCAGTTCTTC	CASSGELQSYNEQFF
.	12	.	TRBV19	TRBJ1-2	TGTGCCAGTAAAAACAAGAACTATGGCTACACCTTC	CASKNKNYGYTF
.	15	.	TRBV5-1	TRBJ2-2	TGCGCCAGCAGCTTGCAGCAGGGAGGAACCGGGGAGCTGTTTTTT	CASSLQQGGTGELFF
few	13	TRBD1	TRBV18	TRBJ1-4	TGTGCCAGCTCACCAGACAGGGGTGAAAAACTGTTTTTT	CASSPDRGEKLFF
.	14	.	TRBV7-2	TRBJ2-5	TGTGCCAGCAGCCCAAGGGCGGCCACGGGAACCCAGTACTTC	CASSPRAATGTQYF
once	17	TRBD2	TRBV11-3	TRBJ2-1	TGTGCCAGCAGTCCCGGGGGAAGCGGGACGGTCCTCAATGAGCAGTTCTTC	CASSPGGSGTVLNEQFF
.	11	TRBD1	TRBV28	TRBJ2-1	TGTGCCAGCAGTGCCGACAGGGTCAGGTTCTTC	CASSADRVRFF
.	13	.	TRBV5-1	TRBJ1-2	TGCGCCAGCAGCTTCACAGGAGACTATGGCTACACCTTC	CASSFTGDYGYTF
.	17	.	TRBV21-1	TRBJ1-5	TGTGCCAGCAGCAAAGAGAAGGGGAACAAACCCTATCAGCCCCAGCATTTT	CASSKEKGNKPYQPQHF
.	16	.	TRBV24-1	TRBJ2-5	TGTGCCACCAGTGACCTCCCAGGGGTAAGGGCGGAGACCCAGTACTTC	CATSDLPGVRAETQYF
.	18	TRBD2	TRBV19	TRBJ2-3	TGTGCCAGTAGCCCACGCCTAGCGGGAGGGCGAGATACAGATACGCAGTATTTT	CASSPRLAGGRDTDTQYF
.	14	.	TRBV27	TRBJ2-3	TGTGCCAGCAGTACCGTCTGGGGGGCAGATACGCAGTATTTT	CASSTVWGADTQYF
.	14	.	TRBV29-1	TRBJ2-1	TGCAGCGTTGAAGATCGGGCGGGGAACAATGAGCAGTTCTTC	CSVEDRAGNNEQFF
.	14	TRBD1	TRBV10-2	TRBJ2-7	TGCGCCACCAGGGGGAGTTCGGGAAATTACGAGCAGTACTTC	CATRGSSGNYEQYF
.	14	TRBD1	TRBV11-2	TRBJ1-4	TGTGCCAGCAGCTACGGACAGGGGGCGGGAAAACTGTTTTTT	CASSYGQGAGKLFF
few	15	TRBD2	TRBV2	TRBJ2-7	TGTGCCAGCAGTGAACAACTAGCGGGAGGAGGTGAGCAGTACTTC	CASSEQLAGGGEQYF
.	15	TRBD1	TRBV5-4	TRBJ2-5	TGTGCCAGCAGCGTGGGAGGACAGGGGAGGGAGACCCAGTACTTC	CASSVGGQGRETQYF
.	17	.	TRBV19	TRBJ2-3	TGTGCCAGTAGTATCGGTCGGACACGTAGAAGCACAGATACGCAGTATTTT	CASSIGRTRRSTDTQYF
.	12	TRBD1	TRBV28	TRBJ1-5	TGTGCCAGCAGCCAGGGGGATCAGCCCCAGCATTTT	CASSQGDQPQHF
.	14	.	TRBV11-2	TRBJ1-6	TGTGCCAGCAGCTCCCGAGGGGGAGAGGCACCCCTCCACTTT	CASSSRGGEAPLHF
.	14	TRBD2	TRBV7-3	TRBJ2-1	TGTGCCAGCAGTCCAGGGACTAGCGTCAATGAGCAGTTCTTC	CASSPGTSVNEQFF
.	15	TRBD1	TRBV3-1/TRBV3-2	TRBJ2-3	TGTGCCAGCAGCCAAAGGGACAGGGGTACAGATACGCAGTATTTT	CASSQRDRGTDTQYF
.	14	.	TRBV30	TRBJ1-2	TGTGCCTGGAGTGTAGGTGGGGGGGCGGTTGGCTACACCTTC	CAWSVGGGAVGYTF
once	13	.	TRBV12-5	TRBJ1-1	TGTGCTAGTGGTTTGTCCGGGAACACTGAAGCTTTCTTT	CASGLSGNTEAFF